The rows below give T cell receptor beta chains drawn from one sample of a study of cytomegalovirus exposure and HLA in healthy donors. Assay used: immunoSEQ multiplex PCR; TCRdb lists only in-frame clones, some missing. The profile shows some 210,000 clones, under 85% of them singletons. The sequenced sample consisted of PBMCs. Every receptor here comes from a woman in her 50s in good health and CMV-seropositive. CDR3s include the opening cysteine and the closing phenylalanine or tryptophan. A D gene is named only where the DNA matches it firmly. Clone size appears in some rows only: once, few, many, or a class for an expanded clone.

TRBJ1-1	-	TRBV7-9	-	CASSPSEGLRAFF	TGTGCCAGCAGTCCCTCGGAGGGGTTGAGGGCTTTCTTT
TRBJ2-1	TRBD1	TRBV19	-	CASRRRDRGPKGTYNEQFF	TGTGCCAGTAGACGCCGGGACAGGGGGCCGAAGGGGACCTACAATGAGCAGTTCTTC
TRBJ1-6	TRBD1	TRBV4-2	-	CASSQMTGGDSPLHF	TGTGCCAGCAGCCAAATGACAGGGGGCGATTCACCCCTCCACTTT
TRBJ2-2	TRBD1	TRBV7-3	-	CASSLTTGTATGELFF	TGTGCCAGCAGCTTGACCACCGGGACAGCCACCGGGGAGCTGTTTTTT
TRBJ2-3	-	TRBV5-4	-	CASSRPLSGTDTQYF	TGTGCCAGCAGCCGACCCCTCTCGGGGACAGATACGCAGTATTTT
TRBJ2-4	-	TRBV10-3	-	CAISDSDRAKNIQYF	TGTGCCATCAGTGACTCCGACAGAGCCAAAAACATTCAGTACTTC
TRBJ2-2	TRBD2	TRBV9	-	CASSVGSAGGLIGELFF	TGTGCCAGCAGCGTAGGATCAGCGGGGGGGCTCATTGGGGAGCTGTTTTTT
TRBJ2-6	-	TRBV18	few	CASADISGANVLTF	TGTGCCAGCGCCGACATATCTGGGGCCAACGTCCTGACTTTC
TRBJ1-6	-	TRBV15	-	CATSRDSAASGSPLHF	TGTGCCACCAGCAGAGATTCGGCGGCAAGCGGTTCACCCCTCCACTTT
TRBJ1-5	TRBD1	TRBV6-5	few	CASRGQVNNQPQHF	TGTGCCAGCAGGGGACAGGTCAACAATCAGCCCCAGCATTTT
TRBJ2-7	-	TRBV7-9	-	CASSQQDSYEQYF	TGTGCCAGCAGCCAACAGGACTCCTACGAGCAGTACTTC
TRBJ1-6	-	TRBV5-1	-	CASSSGPEAGGGSPLHF	TGCGCCAGCAGCTCCGGGCCCGAGGCGGGGGGGGGCTCACCCCTCCACTTT
TRBJ1-2	-	TRBV2	few	CASRIEGDGYTF	TGTGCCAGCAGGATAGAGGGGGATGGCTACACCTTC
TRBJ1-5	-	TRBV7-3	-	CASSFKPDQPQHF	TGTGCCAGCAGCTTTAAGCCGGATCAGCCCCAGCATTTT
TRBJ1-2	TRBD1	TRBV6-5	-	CASSPDRVGGYTF	TGTGCCAGCAGCCCTGACAGGGTGGGAGGCTACACCTTC
TRBJ1-2	TRBD1	TRBV5-4	-	CASSLRTGQDYGYTF	TGTGCCAGCAGCCTTAGGACAGGGCAGGACTATGGCTACACCTTC
TRBJ1-1	-	TRBV10-2	-	CASMNRQGYTEAFF	TGCGCCAGCATGAACCGCCAGGGATACACTGAAGCTTTCTTT
TRBJ2-5	-	TRBV4-2	-	CASSLGGNAETQYF	TGTGCCAGCAGCCTTGGGGGGAATGCAGAGACCCAGTACTTC
TRBJ2-7	TRBD2	TRBV7-2	-	CASSLGLAGNSYEQYF	TGTGCCAGCAGCCTGGGACTAGCGGGGAATTCCTACGAGCAGTACTTC
TRBJ1-3	TRBD1	TRBV15	once	CATSKPDRGRNTIYF	TGTGCCACCAGCAAACCGGACAGGGGTCGAAACACCATATATTTT
TRBJ1-2	TRBD1	TRBV7-2	-	CASSPRQGNYGYTF	TGTGCCAGCAGCCCGCGACAGGGTAACTATGGCTACACCTTC
TRBJ1-5	-	TRBV19	-	CASSIEGDQPQHF	TGTGCCAGTAGTATAGAGGGCGATCAGCCCCAGCATTTT
TRBJ1-5	-	TRBV5-4	-	CASSLDYRVSDNQPQHF	TGTGCCAGCAGCTTGGATTACAGGGTGTCCGACAATCAGCCCCAGCATTTT
TRBJ2-3	TRBD1	TRBV5-1	-	CASSLDRGTDTQYF	TGCGCCAGCAGCTTGGACAGGGGAACAGATACGCAGTATTTT
TRBJ2-1	-	TRBV7-9	-	CASSLAGGLNEQFF	TGTGCCAGCAGCTTAGCGGGGGGGCTAAATGAGCAGTTCTTC
TRBJ2-7	-	TRBV12-1	once	CASREAGTGSYEQYF	TGTGCCAGCAGGGAAGCCGGGACAGGGTCCTACGAGCAGTACTTC
TRBJ1-2	-	TRBV18	-	CASSLRGSNYGYTF	TGTGCCAGCTCACTCAGAGGGTCTAACTATGGCTACACCTTC
TRBJ2-7	-	TRBV29-1	-	CSVEAGFGYEQYF	TGCAGCGTTGAAGCCGGCTTCGGGTACGAGCAGTACTTC
TRBJ1-1	-	TRBV9	-	CASSTITSGAFF	TGTGCCAGCAGCACTATAACTTCGGGAGCTTTCTTT
TRBJ2-7	TRBD1	TRBV5-1	-	CASSLGDSSYEQYF	TGCGCCAGCAGCTTGGGGGACAGCTCCTACGAGCAGTACTTC
TRBJ1-1	TRBD1	TRBV11-2	-	CASSLTGTGGAGNTEAFF	TGTGCCAGCAGCTTAACCGGGACAGGGGGCGCGGGGAACACTGAAGCTTTCTTT